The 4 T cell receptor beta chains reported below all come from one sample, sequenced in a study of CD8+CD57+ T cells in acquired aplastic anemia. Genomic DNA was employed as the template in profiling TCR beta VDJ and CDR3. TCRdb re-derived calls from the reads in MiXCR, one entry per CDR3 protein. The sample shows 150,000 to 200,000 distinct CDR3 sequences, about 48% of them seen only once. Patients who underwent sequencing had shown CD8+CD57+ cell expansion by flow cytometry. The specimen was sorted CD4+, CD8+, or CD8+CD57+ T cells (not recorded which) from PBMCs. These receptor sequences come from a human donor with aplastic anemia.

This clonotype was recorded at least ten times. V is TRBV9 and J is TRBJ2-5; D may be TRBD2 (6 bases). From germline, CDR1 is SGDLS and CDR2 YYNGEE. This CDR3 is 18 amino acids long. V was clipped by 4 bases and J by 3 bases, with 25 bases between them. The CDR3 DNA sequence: TGTGCCAGCAGCCCACGAAAGGAGTTAGCGGACTTCGAAGAGACCCAGTACTTC. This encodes CASSPRKELADFEETQYF.

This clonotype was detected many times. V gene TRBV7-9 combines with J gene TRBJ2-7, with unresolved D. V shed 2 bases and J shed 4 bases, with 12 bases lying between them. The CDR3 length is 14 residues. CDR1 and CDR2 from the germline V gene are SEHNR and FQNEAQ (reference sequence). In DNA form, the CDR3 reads TGTGCCAGCAGCTTAATGGTTGGGCAGTACGAGCAGTACTTC. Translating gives CASSLMVGQYEQYF.

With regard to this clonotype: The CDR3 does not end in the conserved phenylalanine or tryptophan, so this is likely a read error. The CDR3 DNA reads TGTGCCAGCAGTGACCTAAGGGGGGCTACAGATACGCAGTATCTT. Translation: CASSDLRGATDTQYL. The rearrangement links TRBV6-1 to TRBJ2-3; the D gene could be TRBD1 or TRBD2 (6 bases each). The CDR3 covers 15 residues. The V end lost 3 bases, the J end lost 3 bases, and 13 bases lay between the germline ends. The germline CDR1 and CDR2 sequences are MNHNS and SASEGT.

The CDR3 coding sequence is TGTGCCAGCCCGTTATGGGACAGGAACACTGAAGCTTTCTTT. This encodes CASPLWDRNTEAFF. The genes are TRBV6-1 and TRBJ1-1; TRBD1 aligns across 7 bases. This CDR3 has 14 residues. Germline V CDR1 and CDR2: MNHNS, SASEGT. J lost 1 base, V lost 8 bases, and 7 bases had no gene match.